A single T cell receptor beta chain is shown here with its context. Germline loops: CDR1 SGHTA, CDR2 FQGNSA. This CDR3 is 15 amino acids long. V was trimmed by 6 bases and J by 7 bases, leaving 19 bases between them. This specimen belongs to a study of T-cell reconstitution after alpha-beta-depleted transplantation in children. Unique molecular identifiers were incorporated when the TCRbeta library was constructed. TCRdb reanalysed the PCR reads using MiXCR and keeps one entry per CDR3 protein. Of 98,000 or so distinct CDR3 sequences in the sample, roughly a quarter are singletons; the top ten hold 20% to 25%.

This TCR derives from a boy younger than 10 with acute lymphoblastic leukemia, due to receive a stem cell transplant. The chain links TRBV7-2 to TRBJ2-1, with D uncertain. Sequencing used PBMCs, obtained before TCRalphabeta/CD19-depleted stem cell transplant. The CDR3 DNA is TGTGCCAGCAGGGCCGGGTCGGAAACCTTAAATGAGCAGTTCTTC. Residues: CASRAGSETLNEQFF.